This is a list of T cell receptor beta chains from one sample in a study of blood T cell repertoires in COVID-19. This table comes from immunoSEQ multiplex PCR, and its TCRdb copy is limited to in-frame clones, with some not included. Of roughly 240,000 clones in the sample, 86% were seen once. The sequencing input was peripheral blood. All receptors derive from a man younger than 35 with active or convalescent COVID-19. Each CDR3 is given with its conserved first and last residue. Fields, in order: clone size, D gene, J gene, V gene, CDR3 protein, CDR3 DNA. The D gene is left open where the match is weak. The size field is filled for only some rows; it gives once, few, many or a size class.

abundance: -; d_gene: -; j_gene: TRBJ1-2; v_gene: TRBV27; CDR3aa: CASAFAGSYGYTF; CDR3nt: TGTGCCAGCGCATTTGCGGGCAGCTATGGCTACACCTTC
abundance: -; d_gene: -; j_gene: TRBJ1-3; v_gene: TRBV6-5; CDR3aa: CASINPRGNTIYF; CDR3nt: TGTGCCAGCATTAACCCTAGGGGAAACACCATATATTTT
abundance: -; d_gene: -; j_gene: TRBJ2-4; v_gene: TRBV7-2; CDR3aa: CASSFSGGRNIQYF; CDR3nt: TGTGCCAGCAGCTTCTCGGGTGGGAGGAACATTCAGTACTTC
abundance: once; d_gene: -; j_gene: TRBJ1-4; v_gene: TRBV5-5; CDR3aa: CASSRRGPPQEKLFF; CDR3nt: TGTGCCAGCAGCCGTAGGGGCCCGCCTCAGGAAAAACTGTTTTTT
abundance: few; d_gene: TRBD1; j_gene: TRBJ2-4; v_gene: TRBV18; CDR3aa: CASSLRQGELAKNIQYF; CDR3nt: TGTGCCAGCTCACTCCGCCAGGGGGAACTAGCCAAAAACATTCAGTACTTC
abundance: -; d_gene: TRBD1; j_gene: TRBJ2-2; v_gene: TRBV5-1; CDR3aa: CASSLSGTENTGELFF; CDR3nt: TGCGCCAGCAGCTTATCCGGGACAGAGAACACCGGGGAGCTGTTTTTT
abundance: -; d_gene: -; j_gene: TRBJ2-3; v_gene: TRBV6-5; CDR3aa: CASSYRGPSPDTQYF; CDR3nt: TGTGCCAGCAGTTACCGTGGGCCATCCCCCGATACGCAGTATTTT
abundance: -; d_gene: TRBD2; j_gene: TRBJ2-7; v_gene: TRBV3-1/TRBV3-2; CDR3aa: CASSQERGSQYF; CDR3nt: TGTGCCAGCAGCCAGGAGCGGGGGTCACAGTACTTC
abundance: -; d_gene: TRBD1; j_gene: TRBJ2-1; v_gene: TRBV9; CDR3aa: CASSGGQGLNNEQFF; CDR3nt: TGTGCCAGCAGCGGGGGACAGGGGCTGAACAATGAGCAGTTCTTC
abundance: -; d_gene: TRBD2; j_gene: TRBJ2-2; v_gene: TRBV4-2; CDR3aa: CASSQERAGASNTGELFF; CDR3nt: TGTGCCAGCAGCCAAGAGCGGGCGGGAGCGTCGAACACCGGGGAGCTGTTTTTT
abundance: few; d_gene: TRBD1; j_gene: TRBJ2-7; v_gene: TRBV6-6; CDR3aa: CASSPGQEQYF; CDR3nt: TGTGCCAGCAGTCCGGGACAGGAGCAGTACTTC
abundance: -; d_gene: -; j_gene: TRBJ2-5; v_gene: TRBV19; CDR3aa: CASTGRQETQYF; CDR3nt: TGTGCCAGTACTGGCAGGCAAGAGACCCAGTACTTC
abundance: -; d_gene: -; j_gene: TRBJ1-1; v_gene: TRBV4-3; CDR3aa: CASSQAVPGHGKGTEAFF; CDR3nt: TGCGCCAGCAGCCAAGCCGTCCCGGGACATGGGAAGGGGACTGAAGCTTTCTTT
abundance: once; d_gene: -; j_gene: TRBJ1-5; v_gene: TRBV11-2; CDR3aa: CASSLELQGSGEPQHF; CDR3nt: TGTGCCAGCAGCTTGGAACTTCAGGGAAGTGGGGAGCCCCAGCATTTT
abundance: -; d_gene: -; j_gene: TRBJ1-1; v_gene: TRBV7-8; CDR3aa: CASSHLIDMNTEAFF; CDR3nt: TGTGCCAGCAGCCACCTTATTGACATGAACACTGAAGCTTTCTTT
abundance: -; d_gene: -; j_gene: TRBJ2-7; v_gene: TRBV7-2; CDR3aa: CASSLAARGEQYF; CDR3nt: TGTGCCAGCAGCTTAGCGGCCCGAGGCGAGCAGTACTTC
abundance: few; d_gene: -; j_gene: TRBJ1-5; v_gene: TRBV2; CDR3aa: CASAGYSNQPQHF; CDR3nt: TGTGCCAGCGCAGGGTATAGCAATCAGCCCCAGCATTTT
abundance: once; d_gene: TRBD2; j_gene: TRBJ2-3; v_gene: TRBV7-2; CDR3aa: CASSSGLAGEIWAIDTQYF; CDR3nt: TGTGCCAGCAGCTCGGGACTAGCGGGGGAAATATGGGCAATAGATACGCAGTATTTT
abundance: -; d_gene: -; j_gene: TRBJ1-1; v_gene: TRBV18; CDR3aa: CASSSGQGTLTEAFF; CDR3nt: TGTGCCAGCTCCTCCGGGCAGGGGACGTTGACTGAAGCTTTCTTT
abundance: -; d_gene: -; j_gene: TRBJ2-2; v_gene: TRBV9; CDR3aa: CASSFRTGELFF; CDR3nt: TGTGCCAGCAGCTTTCGGACCGGGGAGCTGTTTTTT
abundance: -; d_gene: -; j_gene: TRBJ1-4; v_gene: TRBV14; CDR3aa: CASSPNIRENEKLFF; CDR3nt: TGTGCCAGCAGCCCCAACATCCGGGAAAATGAAAAACTGTTTTTT
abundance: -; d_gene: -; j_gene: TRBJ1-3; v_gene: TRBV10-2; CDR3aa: CASSGLGAPISGNTIYF; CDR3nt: TGCGCCAGCAGTGGACTGGGGGCCCCAATCTCTGGAAACACCATATATTTT
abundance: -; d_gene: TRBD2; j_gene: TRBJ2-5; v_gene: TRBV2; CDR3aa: CASSGNSGGETQYF; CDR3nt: TGTGCCAGCAGTGGAAATAGCGGGGGAGAGACCCAGTACTTC
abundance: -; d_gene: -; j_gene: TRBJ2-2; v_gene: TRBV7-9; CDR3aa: CASSPPGVITGELFF; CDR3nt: TGTGCCAGCAGCCCACCGGGGGTAATCACCGGGGAGCTGTTTTTT
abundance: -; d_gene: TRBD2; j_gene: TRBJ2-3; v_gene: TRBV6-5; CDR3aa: CASRLGLAGTDTQYF; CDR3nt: TGTGCCAGCAGACTGGGACTAGCGGGCACAGATACGCAGTATTTT
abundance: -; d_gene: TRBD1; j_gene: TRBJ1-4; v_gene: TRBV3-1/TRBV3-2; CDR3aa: CASSLEGDSNEKLFF; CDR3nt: TGTGCCAGCAGCCTCGAGGGGGACAGTAATGAAAAACTGTTTTTT
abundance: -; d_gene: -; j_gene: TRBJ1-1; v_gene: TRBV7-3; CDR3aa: CASSLDWASEAFF; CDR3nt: TGTGCCAGCAGCTTGGACTGGGCCTCCGAGGCTTTCTTT
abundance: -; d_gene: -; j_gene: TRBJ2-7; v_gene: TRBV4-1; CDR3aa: CASSQAQVNYEQYF; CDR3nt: TGCGCCAGCAGCCAAGCGCAGGTGAACTACGAGCAGTACTTC
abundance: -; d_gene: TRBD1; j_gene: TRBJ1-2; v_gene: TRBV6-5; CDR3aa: CASRDGQGVVYGYTF; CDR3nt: TGTGCCAGCAGGGACGGACAGGGGGTTGTCTATGGCTACACCTTC
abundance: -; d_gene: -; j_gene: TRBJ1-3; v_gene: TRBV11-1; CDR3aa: CASSLPVSGNTIYF; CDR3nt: TGTGCCAGCAGCTTACCGGTCTCTGGAAACACCATATATTTT
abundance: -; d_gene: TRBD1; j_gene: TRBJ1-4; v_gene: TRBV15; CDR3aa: CATSRRQGSEKLFF; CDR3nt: TGTGCCACCAGCAGAAGACAGGGGAGTGAAAAACTGTTTTTT
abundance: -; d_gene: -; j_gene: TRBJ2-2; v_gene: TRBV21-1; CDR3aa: CASSKADRDITPGTGELFF; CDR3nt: TGTGCCAGCAGCAAAGCGGACCGGGACATCACTCCGGGCACCGGGGAGCTGTTTTTT
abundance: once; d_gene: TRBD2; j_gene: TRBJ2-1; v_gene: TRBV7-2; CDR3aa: CASSFRGSGNVNEQFF; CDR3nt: TGTGCCAGCAGCTTCCGGGGGAGCGGGAATGTCAATGAGCAGTTCTTC
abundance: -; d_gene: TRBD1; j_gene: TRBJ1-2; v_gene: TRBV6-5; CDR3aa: CASSGTGGASRNTF; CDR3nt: TGTGCCAGCAGCGGGACAGGGGGCGCGTCGAGGAACACCTTC
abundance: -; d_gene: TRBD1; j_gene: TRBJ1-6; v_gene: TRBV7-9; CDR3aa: CASSLAGQGPLHF; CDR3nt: TGTGCCAGCAGCTTAGCGGGACAGGGTCCCCTCCACTTT
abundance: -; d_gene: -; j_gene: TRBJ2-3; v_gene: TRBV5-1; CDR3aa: CASNPSGNPGPPTDTQYF; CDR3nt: TGCGCCAGCAATCCCAGCGGCAACCCCGGACCACCCACAGATACGCAGTATTTT
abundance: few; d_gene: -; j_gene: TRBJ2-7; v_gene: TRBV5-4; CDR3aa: CASSPTSGPYEQYF; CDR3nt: TGTGCCAGCAGTCCAACGAGTGGGCCCTACGAGCAGTACTTC
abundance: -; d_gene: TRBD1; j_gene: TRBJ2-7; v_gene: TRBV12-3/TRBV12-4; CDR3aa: CASSGDRDEQYF; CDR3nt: TGTGCCAGCAGTGGGGACAGGGACGAGCAGTACTTC
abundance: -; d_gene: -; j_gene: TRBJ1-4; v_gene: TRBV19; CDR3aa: CASLPRAGTNEKLFF; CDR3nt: TGTGCCAGTCTGCCCAGGGCAGGAACTAATGAAAAACTGTTTTTT
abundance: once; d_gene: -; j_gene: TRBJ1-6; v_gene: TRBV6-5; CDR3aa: CASGGGELSPLHF; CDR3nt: TGTGCCAGCGGGGGGGGCGAGCTTTCACCCCTCCACTTT
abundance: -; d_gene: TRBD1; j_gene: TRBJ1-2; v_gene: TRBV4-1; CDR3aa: CASTKTRGHGYTF; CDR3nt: TGCGCCAGCACCAAAACGAGGGGGCACGGCTACACCTTC
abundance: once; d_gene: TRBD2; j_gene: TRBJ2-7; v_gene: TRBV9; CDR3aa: CASSAGLAGVYEQYF; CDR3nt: TGTGCCAGCAGCGCAGGACTAGCGGGAGTGTACGAGCAGTACTTC
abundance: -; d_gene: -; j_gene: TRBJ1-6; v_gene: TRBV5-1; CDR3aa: CASSLGAGSPLHF; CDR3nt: TGCGCCAGCAGCTTAGGGGCTGGGTCACCCCTCCACTTT
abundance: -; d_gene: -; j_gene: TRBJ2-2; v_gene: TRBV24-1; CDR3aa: CATRGTTNTGELFF; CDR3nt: TGTGCCACCAGAGGGACAACGAACACCGGGGAGCTGTTTTTT
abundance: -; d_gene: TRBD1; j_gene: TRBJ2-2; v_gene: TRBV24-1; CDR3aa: CATSDPGQGNTGELFF; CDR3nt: TGTGCCACCAGTGATCCGGGACAGGGGAACACCGGGGAGCTGTTTTTT